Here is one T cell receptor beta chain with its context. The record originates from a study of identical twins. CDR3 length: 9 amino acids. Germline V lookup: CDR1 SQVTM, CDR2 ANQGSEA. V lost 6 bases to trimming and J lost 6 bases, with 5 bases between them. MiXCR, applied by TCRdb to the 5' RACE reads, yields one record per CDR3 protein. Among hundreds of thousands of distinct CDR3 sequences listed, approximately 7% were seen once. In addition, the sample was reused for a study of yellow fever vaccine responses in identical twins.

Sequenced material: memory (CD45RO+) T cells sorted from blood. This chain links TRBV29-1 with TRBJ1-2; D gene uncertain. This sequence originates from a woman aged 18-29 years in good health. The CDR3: CSVENGYTF. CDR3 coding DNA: TGCAGCGTCGAAAATGGCTACACCTTC.